The 8 T cell receptor gamma chains reported below all come from one sample, sequenced in a study of gamma delta lymphoproliferative disorders and STAT genes. Genomic DNA from isolated PBMCs served as the sequencing template. TCRdb reapplied CATT to the multiplex PCR reads. The sample comprises a few thousand gamma-chain clones, 12% of which are singletons, and 83% rests with the top ten. The sequencing input was blood. The receptors were sampled from a human donor with gamma-delta T-cell large granular lymphocyte leukemia.

Worth noting for this clone: Germline is not matched at one junction end, which may reflect a read error. The chain employs TRGV4 and TRGJ1 or TRGJ2. TCRdb gives no J gene; it was assigned here by matching the DNA to germline. In germline, CDR1 is EGSTGY, CDR2 YDSYTSSV. This CDR3 region has 11 residues. As DNA, the CDR3 is TGTGCCACCTGGGGATATTATAGGAAACTCTTT. Protein: CATWGYYRKLF.

This clone has a count of ten or more. The genes are TRGV2 and TRGJ1 or TRGJ2. Matching the DNA to germline supplied the J gene, which TCRdb does not give. This CDR3 spans 14 amino acids. Trimming at V came to 0 bases and at J to 3 bases, leaving 5 bases not matched to a gene. Per germline, CDR1 EGSNGY and CDR2 YDSYNSKV. The CDR3 spells CATWDGRVYYKKLF. CDR3 bases: TGTGCCACCTGGGACGGGAGAGTTTATTATAAGAAACTCTTT.

Notes on this clone: TCRdb's protein, taken from a much larger clone, differs from this DNA's translation at residue 6, likely owing to a read error; the protein displayed comes from the DNA. CDR3 in DNA: TGTGCCACCTGGGACAGCCCAAGTAAACTCTTT. This sequence encodes CATWDSPSKLF. The V gene call reads TRGV2; no J gene was called. Germline V gives CDR1 EGSNGY, CDR2 YDSYNSKV. The CDR3 covers 11 residues.

This clone is medium-sized. The rearrangement joins TRGV11 to TRGJ1 or TRGJ2. Matching the DNA to germline supplied the J gene, which TCRdb does not give. TRGV11 is marked as an open reading frame, function uncertain. The CDR3 has 14 amino acids. V dropped 0 bases and J dropped 5; count of bases not matched to a gene: 4. The CDR3 region is CACWIRHRDYKKLF. CDR3 sequence (DNA): TGTGCCTGCTGGATTAGGCACCGGGATTATAAGAAACTCTTT.

On this clone itself: With a far larger clone one base away, a read error is the likely cause. Because the CDR3's place on the DNA is in doubt, the DNA is left out and the CDR3 is given as listed by TCRdb. The V gene is TRGV11, but the J gene lacks a call. TRGV11 is labeled an ORF, and its function is uncertain. The CDR3 is 19 amino acids long, termini counted. This CDR3 reads CTTVPAGLGPPETGWLKIF.

This clone was recorded at least ten times. The rearrangement uses TRGV9 and TRGJ1 or TRGJ2. The J gene, not given by TCRdb, was assigned here from a germline match of the nucleotide sequence. Germline CDR1 is GITISATS and CDR2 is ISYDGTV (reference sequence). This CDR3 has 13 amino acids. The junction had 4 bases not matched to a gene; V was cut back by 2 bases and J by 3 bases. The DNA for the CDR3 is TGTGCCTTGTGGGAGGGATTTTATTATAAGAAACTCTTT. Protein sequence: CALWEGFYYKKLF.

This clone occurred many times. The rearrangement joins TRGV2 to TRGJ1 or TRGJ2. The J gene was not available in TCRdb and was assigned here by matching the DNA to germline segments. This CDR3 comprises 15 residues. Germline CDR1 EGSNGY, CDR2 YDSYNSKV. J was trimmed by 3 bases and V by 1 base; bases with no gene match: 9. CDR3 sequence reads: CATWDGPLLYYKKLF. The CDR3 region has the DNA TGTGCCACCTGGGACGGTCCGCTCCTTTATTATAAGAAACTCTTT.

This clone was picked up many times. The J gene is TRGJ1 or TRGJ2, the V gene TRGV4. Germline matching of the DNA provided the J gene here, since TCRdb leaves it blank. The CDR3 loop spans 13 amino acids. In germline, CDR1 is EGSTGY, CDR2 YDSYTSSV. V shed 0 bases and J 1 base; nucleotides not matched to a gene: 0. CDR3 amino acids: CATWDGNYYKKLF. The CDR3 DNA follows: TGTGCCACCTGGGATGGGAATTATTATAAGAAACTCTTT.